This TCR beta chain was documented in a study of neoadjuvant anti-PD-1 for oral cavity cancer. Study-level background: Most patients had three to four biweekly doses of 3 mg/kg nivolumab before resection.

Per the germline V gene, CDR1 is MGHRA and CDR2 is YSYEKL. This CDR3 region has 16 residues. J was trimmed by 4 bases and V by 0 bases; bases with no gene match: 4. Study results and limitations: Pretreatment Treg/Th17 ratio correlated inversely with post-treatment tumor clonality. TCR analyses covered only a few patients per response group.

Libraries were prepared by immunoSEQ multiplex PCR; TCRdb keeps only in-frame clonotypes and omits some of them. The table has around 17,000 clones, 60% to 80% seen once. Patients had HPV-negative, locally advanced oral cavity squamous cell carcinoma. For this clone: Its antigen is unknown.

The sequenced sample was PBMCs, obtained before nivolumab (anti-PD-1) treatment. The chain joins TRBV4-1 to TRBJ2-1, with 9 nucleotides matching TRBD2. This receptor was identified in a person aged 35 to 85 with oral cavity squamous cell carcinoma. CDR3 residues: CASSQDPTSGYNEQFF. CDR3 DNA: TGCGCCAGCAGCCAAGATCCGACTAGCGGATACAATGAGCAGTTCTTC.